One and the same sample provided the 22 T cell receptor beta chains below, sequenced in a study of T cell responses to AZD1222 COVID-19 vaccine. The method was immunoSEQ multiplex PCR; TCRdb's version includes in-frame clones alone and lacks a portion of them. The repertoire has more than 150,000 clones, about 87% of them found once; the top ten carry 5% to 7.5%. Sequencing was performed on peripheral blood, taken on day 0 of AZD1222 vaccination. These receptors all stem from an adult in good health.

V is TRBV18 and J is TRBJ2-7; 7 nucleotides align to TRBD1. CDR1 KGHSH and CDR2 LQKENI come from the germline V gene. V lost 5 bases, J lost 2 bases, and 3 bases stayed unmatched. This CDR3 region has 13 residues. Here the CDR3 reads CASSGTVTYEQYF. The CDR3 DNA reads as TGTGCCAGCTCAGGGACAGTGACCTACGAGCAGTACTTC.

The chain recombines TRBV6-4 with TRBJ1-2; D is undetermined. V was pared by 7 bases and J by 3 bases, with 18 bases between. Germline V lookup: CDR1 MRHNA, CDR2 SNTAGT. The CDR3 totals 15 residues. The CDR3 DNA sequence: TGTGCCAGCAAGATTTGGTCAACCTCCTACTATGGCTACACCTTC. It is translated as CASKIWSTSYYGYTF.

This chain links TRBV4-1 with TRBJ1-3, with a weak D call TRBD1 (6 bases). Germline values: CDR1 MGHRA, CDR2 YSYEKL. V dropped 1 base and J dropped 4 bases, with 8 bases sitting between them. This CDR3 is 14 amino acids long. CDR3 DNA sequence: TGCGCCAGCAGCCAAGGGCAGGGGGGAAACACCATATATTTT. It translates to CASSQGQGGNTIYF.

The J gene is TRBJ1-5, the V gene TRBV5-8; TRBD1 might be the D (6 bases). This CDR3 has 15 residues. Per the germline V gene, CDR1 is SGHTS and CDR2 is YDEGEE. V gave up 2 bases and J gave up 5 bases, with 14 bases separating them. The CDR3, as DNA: TGTGCCAGCAGCTTCGGAAGGGGGTGGTATCAGCCCCAGCATTTT. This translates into CASSFGRGWYQPQHF.

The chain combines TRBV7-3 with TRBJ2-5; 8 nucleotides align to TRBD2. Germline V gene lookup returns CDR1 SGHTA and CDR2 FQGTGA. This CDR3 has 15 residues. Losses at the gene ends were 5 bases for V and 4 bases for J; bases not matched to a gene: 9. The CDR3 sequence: CASSVSPTSAETQYF. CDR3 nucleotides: TGTGCCAGCAGCGTAAGCCCGACTAGCGCAGAGACCCAGTACTTC.

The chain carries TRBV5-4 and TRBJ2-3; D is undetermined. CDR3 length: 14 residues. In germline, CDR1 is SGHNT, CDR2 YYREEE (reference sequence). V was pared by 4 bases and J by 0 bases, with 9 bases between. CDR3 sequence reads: CASSTEPSTDTQYF. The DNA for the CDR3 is TGTGCCAGCAGCACAGAACCCAGCACAGATACGCAGTATTTT.

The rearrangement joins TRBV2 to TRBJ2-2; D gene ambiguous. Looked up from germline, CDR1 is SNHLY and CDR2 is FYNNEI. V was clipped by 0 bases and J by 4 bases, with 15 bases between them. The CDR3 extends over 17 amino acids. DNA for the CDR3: TGTGCCAGCAGTGAAGCGAGGCACATCGGCGTCACCGGGGAGCTGTTTTTT. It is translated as CASSEARHIGVTGELFF. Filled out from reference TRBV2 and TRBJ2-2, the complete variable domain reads EPEVTQTPSHQVTQMGQEVILRCVPISNHLYFYWYRQILGQKVEFLVSFYNNEISEKSEIFDDQFSVERPDGSNFTLKIRSTKLEDSAMYFCASSEARHIGVTGELFFGEGSRLTVL.

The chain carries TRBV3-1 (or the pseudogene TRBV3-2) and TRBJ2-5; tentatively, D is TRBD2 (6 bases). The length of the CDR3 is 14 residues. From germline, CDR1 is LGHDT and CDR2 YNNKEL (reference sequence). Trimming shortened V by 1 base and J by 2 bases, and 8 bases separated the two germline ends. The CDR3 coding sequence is TGTGCCAGCAGCCAAGTCGGGGGACAAGAGACCCAGTACTTC. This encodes CASSQVGGQETQYF.

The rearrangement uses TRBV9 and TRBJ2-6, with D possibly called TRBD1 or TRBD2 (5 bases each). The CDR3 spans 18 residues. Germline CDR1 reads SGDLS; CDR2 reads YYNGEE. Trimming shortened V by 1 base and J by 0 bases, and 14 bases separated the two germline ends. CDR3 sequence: CASSVSDPGSSGANVLTF. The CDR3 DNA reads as TGTGCCAGCAGCGTATCGGATCCAGGGAGCTCTGGGGCCAACGTCCTGACTTTC.

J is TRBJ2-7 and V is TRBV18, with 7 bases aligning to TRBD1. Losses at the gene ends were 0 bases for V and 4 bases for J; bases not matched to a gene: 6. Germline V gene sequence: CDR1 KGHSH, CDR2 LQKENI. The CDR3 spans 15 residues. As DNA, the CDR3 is TGTGCCAGCTCACCACCTACCCAGGGGGTATACGAGCAGTACTTC. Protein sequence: CASSPPTQGVYEQYF.

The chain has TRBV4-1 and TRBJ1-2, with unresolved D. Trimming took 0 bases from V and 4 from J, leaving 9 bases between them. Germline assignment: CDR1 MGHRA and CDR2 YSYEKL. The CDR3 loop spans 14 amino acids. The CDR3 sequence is CASSQDATVYGYTF. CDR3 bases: TGCGCCAGCAGCCAAGACGCGACGGTCTATGGCTACACCTTC.

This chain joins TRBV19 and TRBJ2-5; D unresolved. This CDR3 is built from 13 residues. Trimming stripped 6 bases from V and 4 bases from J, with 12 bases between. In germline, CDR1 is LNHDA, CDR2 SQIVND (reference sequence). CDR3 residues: CASSAVELETQYF. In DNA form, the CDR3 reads TGTGCCAGTAGCGCCGTGGAGTTAGAGACCCAGTACTTC.

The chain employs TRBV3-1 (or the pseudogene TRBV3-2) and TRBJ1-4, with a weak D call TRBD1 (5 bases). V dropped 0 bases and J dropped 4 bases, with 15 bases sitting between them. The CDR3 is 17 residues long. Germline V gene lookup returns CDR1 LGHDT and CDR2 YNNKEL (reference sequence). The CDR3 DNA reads TGTGCCAGCAGCCAAGATCTGGGGGTTGGCCATAATGAAAAACTGTTTTTT. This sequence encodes CASSQDLGVGHNEKLFF.

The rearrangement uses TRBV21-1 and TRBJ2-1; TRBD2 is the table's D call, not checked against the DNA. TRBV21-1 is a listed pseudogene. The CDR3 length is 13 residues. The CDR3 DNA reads TGTGCCAGCCTGAGGAGCTCCTACAATGAGCAGTTCTTC. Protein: CASLRSSYNEQFF.

Here the CDR3 reads CASSLDGAFKGEKSTDTQYF. The CDR3 bases are TGTGCCAGCAGCTTAGATGGGGCGTTTAAGGGGGAGAAAAGCACAGATACGCAGTATTTT. J is TRBJ2-3 and V is TRBV11-3; D might be TRBD1 (6 bases). Per germline, CDR1 SGHNT and CDR2 YENEEA. CDR3 length equals 20 residues. Trimming left V 0 bases short and J 0 bases short, with 22 bases between.

CDR3 nucleotide sequence: TGTGCCAGCACCGGAGGAAACACCATATATTTT. This sequence encodes CASTGGNTIYF. The V and J genes are TRBV28 and TRBJ1-3; D is unresolved. V was shortened by 7 bases and J by 4 bases, with 5 bases between the two germline ends. The CDR3 consists of 11 residues. Germline V gene lookup returns CDR1 MDHEN and CDR2 SYDVKM.

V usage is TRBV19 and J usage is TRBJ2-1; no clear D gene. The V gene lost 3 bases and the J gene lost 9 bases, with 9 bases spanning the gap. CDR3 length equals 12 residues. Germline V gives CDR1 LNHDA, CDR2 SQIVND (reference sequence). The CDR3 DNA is TGTGCCAGTAGTATCGGGTTTGCTGAGCAGTTCTTC. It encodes CASSIGFAEQFF.

CDR3 in amino acids: CASSQVSSPPGTQYF. CDR3 nucleotide sequence: TGTGCCAGCAGCCAAGTTTCTTCCCCTCCAGGTACGCAGTATTTT. V is TRBV3-1 (or the pseudogene TRBV3-2) and J is TRBJ2-3; D not certain. The ends were cut back, 1 base at V and 8 bases at J, with 16 bases in the middle. The CDR3 loop spans 15 amino acids. The V gene's germline CDR1 is LGHDT and CDR2 YNNKEL (reference sequence).

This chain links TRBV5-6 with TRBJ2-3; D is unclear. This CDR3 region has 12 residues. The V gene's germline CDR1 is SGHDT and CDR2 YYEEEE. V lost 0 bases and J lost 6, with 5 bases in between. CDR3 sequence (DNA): TGTGCCAGCAGCTTGGTTGATGATACGCAGTATTTT. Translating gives CASSLVDDTQYF.

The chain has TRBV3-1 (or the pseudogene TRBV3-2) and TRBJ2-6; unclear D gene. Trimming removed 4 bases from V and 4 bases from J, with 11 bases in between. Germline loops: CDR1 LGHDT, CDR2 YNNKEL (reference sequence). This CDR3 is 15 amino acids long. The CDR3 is CASSRTFYGANVLTF. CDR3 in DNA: TGTGCCAGCAGCCGGACCTTTTACGGGGCCAACGTCCTGACTTTC.

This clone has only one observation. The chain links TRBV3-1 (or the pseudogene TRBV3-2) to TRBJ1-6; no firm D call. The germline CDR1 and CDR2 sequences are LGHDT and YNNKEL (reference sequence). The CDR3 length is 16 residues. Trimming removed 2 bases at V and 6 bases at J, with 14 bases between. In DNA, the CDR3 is TGTGCCAGCAGCCAAAATATCCGGGCCGGTAATTCACCCCTCCACTTT. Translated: CASSQNIRAGNSPLHF.

In DNA, the CDR3 is TGTGCCAGCATGGGGGGGTGGACAACTAATGAAAAACTGTTTTTT. Protein: CASMGGWTTNEKLFF. V gene TRBV6-5 combines with J gene TRBJ1-4; D possibly corresponds to TRBD1 (5 bases). CDR3 size: 15 residues. Trimming shortened V by 7 bases and J by 0 bases, and 12 bases separated the two germline ends. From germline, CDR1 is MNHEY and CDR2 SVGAGI.